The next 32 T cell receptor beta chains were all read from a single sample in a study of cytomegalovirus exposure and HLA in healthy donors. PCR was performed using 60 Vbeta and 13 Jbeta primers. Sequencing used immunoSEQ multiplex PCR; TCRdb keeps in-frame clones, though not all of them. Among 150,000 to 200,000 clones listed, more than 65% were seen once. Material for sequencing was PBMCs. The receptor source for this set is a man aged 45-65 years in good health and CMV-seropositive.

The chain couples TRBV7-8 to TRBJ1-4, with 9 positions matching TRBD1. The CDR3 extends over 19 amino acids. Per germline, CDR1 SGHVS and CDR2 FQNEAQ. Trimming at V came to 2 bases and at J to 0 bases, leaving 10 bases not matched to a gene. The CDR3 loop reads CASSLTGQGEVATNEKLFF. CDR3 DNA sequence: TGTGCCAGCAGCTTAACGGGACAGGGCGAGGTAGCAACTAATGAAAAACTGTTTTTT.

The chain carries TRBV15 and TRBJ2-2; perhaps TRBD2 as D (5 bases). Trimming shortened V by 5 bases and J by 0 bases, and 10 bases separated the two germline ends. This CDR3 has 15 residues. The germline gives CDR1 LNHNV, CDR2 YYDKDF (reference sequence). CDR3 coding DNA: TGTGCCACCAGCTCCCGAGGGCCGAACACCGGGGAGCTGTTTTTT. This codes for CATSSRGPNTGELFF.

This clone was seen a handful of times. Here the CDR3 reads CASTEGLAGVNEQFF. The DNA for the CDR3 is TGTGCCAGCACAGAGGGACTAGCGGGAGTTAATGAGCAGTTCTTC. The chain is built from TRBV2 and TRBJ2-1, with 14 bases lining up with TRBD2. This CDR3 is built from 15 residues. Germline V gene data show CDR1 as SNHLY and CDR2 as FYNNEI. After removal of 7 bases from V and 7 bases from J, the junction contained 6 bases not matched to a gene. The full variable domain, in which reference TRBV2 and TRBJ2-1 provide the parts outside the CDR3, is EPEVTQTPSHQVTQMGQEVILRCVPISNHLYFYWYRQILGQKVEFLVSFYNNEISEKSEIFDDQFSVERPDGSNFTLKIRSTKLEDSAMYFCASTEGLAGVNEQFFGPGTRLTVL.

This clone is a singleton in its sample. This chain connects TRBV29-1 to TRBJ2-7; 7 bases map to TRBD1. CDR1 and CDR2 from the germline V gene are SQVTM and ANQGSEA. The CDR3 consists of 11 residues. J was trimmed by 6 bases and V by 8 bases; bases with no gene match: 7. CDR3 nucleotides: TGCAGCCCAAGACAGGGTTGCGAGCAGTACGTC. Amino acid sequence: CSPRQGCEQYV.

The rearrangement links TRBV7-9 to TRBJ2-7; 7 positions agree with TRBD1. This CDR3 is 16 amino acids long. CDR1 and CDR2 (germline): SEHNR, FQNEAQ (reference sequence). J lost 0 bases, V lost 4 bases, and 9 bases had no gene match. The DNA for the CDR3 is TGTGCCAGCAGCTCCCCCGACAGGGCTGCCTCCTACGAGCAGTACTTC. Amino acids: CASSSPDRAASYEQYF.

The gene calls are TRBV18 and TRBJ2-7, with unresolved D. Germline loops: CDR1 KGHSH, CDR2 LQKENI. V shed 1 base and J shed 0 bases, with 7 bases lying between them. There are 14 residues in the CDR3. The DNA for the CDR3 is TGTGCCAGCTCACCACTCGAGAGCTCCTACGAGCAGTACTTC. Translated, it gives CASSPLESSYEQYF.

CDR3 residues: CAISEYVTSGANVLTF. The DNA for the CDR3 is TGTGCCATCAGTGAGTATGTAACGAGCGGGGCCAACGTCCTGACTTTC. The rearrangement joins TRBV10-3 to TRBJ2-6, with no clear D. CDR1 and CDR2 from the germline V gene are ENHRY and SYGVKD. The V end was cut by 1 base, the J end by 4 bases, with 11 bases between. This CDR3 is 16 amino acids long.

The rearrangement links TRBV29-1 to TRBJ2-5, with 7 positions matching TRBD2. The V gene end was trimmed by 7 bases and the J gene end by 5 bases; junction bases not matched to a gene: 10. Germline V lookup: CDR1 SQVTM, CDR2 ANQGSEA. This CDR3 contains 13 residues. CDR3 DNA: TGCAGCGCATCCAAGCGGGGTGGTGAGACCCAGTACTTC. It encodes CSASKRGGETQYF.

The CDR3 sequence is CASKTSTYEQYF. The CDR3 DNA is TGTGCCAGCAAAACGAGCACCTACGAGCAGTACTTC. V gene TRBV6-5 combines with J gene TRBJ2-7; no reliable D call. Trimming shortened V by 7 bases and J by 2 bases, and 9 bases separated the two germline ends. Per germline, CDR1 MNHEY and CDR2 SVGAGI. CDR3 length: 12 amino acids.

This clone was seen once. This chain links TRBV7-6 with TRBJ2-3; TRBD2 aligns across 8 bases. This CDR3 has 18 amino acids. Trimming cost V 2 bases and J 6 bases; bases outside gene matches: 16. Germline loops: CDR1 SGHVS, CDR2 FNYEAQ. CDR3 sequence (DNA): TGTGCCAGCAGCTTAAGGCCCCCTTCAGGACTAGCAAAGGATACGCAGTATTTT. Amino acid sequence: CASSLRPPSGLAKDTQYF.

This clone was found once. DNA for the CDR3: TGTGCCAGAGGGCTTCGCGGGGGGTACCAAGAGACCCAGTACTTC. It codes for CARGLRGGYQETQYF. The J gene is TRBJ2-5, the V gene TRBV6-1; 8 bases agree with TRBD2. The germline V gene has CDR1 MNHNS and CDR2 SASEGT. V was clipped by 9 bases and J by 0 bases; unmatched bases: 9. CDR3 size: 15 residues.

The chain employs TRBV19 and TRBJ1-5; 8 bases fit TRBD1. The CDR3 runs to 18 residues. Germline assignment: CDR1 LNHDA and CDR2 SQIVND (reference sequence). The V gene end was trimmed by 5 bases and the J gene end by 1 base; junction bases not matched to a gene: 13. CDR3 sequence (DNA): TGTGCCAGTAGTCCCTATCTGACAGGGGCGAGGAGCAATCAGCCCCAGCATTTT. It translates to CASSPYLTGARSNQPQHF.

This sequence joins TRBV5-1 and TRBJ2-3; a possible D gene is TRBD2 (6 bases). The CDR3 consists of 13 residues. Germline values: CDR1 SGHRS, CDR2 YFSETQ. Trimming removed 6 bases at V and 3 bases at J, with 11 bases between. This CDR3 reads CASKQSGTDTQYF. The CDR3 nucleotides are TGCGCCAGCAAACAGAGCGGGACAGATACGCAGTATTTT.

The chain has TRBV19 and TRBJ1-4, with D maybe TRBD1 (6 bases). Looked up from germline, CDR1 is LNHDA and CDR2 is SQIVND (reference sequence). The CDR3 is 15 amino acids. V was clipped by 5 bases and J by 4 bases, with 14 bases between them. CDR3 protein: CASSGQGSGNEKLFF. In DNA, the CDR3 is TGTGCCAGTAGTGGCCAGGGGTCAGGTAATGAAAAACTGTTTTTT.

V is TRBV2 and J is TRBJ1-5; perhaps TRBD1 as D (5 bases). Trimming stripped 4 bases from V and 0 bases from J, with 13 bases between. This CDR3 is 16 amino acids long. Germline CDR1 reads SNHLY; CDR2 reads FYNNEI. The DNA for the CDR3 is TGTGCCAGCAGTGTTACAGGAGAGTATAGCAATCAGCCCCAGCATTTT. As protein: CASSVTGEYSNQPQHF.

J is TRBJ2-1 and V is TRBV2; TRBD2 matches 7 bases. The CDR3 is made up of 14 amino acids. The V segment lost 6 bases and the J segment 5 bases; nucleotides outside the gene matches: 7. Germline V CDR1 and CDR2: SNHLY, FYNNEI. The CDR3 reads CASRPGTKDNEQFF. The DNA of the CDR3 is TGTGCCAGCAGACCCGGGACTAAAGACAATGAGCAGTTCTTC. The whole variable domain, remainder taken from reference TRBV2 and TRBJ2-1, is EPEVTQTPSHQVTQMGQEVILRCVPISNHLYFYWYRQILGQKVEFLVSFYNNEISEKSEIFDDQFSVERPDGSNFTLKIRSTKLEDSAMYFCASRPGTKDNEQFFGPGTRLTVL.

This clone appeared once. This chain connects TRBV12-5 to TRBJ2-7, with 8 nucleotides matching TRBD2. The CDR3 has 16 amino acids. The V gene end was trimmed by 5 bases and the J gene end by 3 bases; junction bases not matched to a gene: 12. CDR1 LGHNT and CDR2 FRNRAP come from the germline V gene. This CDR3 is CASGGTRTITGYEQYF. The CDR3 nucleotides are TGTGCTAGTGGTGGGACTAGGACAATAACGGGCTACGAGCAGTACTTC.

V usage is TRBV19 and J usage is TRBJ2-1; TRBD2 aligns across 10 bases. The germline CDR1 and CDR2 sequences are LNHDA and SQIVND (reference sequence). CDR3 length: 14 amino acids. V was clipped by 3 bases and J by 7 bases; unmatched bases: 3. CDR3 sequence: CASSMSSGRNEQFF. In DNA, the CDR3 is TGTGCCAGTAGTATGTCTAGCGGGAGAAATGAGCAGTTCTTC.

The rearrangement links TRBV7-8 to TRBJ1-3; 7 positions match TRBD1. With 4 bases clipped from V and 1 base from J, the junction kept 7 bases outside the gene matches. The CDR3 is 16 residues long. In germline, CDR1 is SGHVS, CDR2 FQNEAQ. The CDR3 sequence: CASSSTGASSGNTIYF. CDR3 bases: TGTGCCAGCAGCTCAACAGGGGCGTCATCTGGAAACACCATATATTTT.

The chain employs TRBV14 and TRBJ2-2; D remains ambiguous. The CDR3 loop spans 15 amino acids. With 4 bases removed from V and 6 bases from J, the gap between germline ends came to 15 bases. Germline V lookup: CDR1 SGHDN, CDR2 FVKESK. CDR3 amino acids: CASSRSEREAGELFF. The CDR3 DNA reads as TGTGCCAGCAGCCGGTCGGAAAGAGAGGCCGGGGAGCTGTTTTTT.

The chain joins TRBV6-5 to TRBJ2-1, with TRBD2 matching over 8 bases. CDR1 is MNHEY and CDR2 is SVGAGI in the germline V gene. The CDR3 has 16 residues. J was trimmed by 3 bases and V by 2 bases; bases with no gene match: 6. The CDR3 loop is CASSYLQAGDYNEQFF. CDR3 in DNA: TGTGCCAGCAGTTACCTTCAAGCGGGAGACTACAATGAGCAGTTCTTC.

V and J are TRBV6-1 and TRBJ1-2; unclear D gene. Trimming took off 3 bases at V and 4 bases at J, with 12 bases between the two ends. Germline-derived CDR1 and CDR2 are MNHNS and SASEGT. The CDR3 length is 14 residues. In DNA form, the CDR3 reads TGTGCCAGCAGTGACAAGTCAGTGGTCTATGGCTACACCTTC. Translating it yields CASSDKSVVYGYTF.

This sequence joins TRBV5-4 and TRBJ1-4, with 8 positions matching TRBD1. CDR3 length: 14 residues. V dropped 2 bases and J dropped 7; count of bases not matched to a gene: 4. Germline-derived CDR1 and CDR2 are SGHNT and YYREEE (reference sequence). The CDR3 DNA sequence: TGTGCCAGCAGCTTTAAGGGACAGGCTGAAAAACTGTTTTTT. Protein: CASSFKGQAEKLFF.

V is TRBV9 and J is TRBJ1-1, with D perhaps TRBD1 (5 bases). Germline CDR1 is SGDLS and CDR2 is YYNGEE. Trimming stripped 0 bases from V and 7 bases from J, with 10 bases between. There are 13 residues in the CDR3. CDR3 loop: CASSVGGGGEAFF. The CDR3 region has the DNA TGTGCCAGCAGCGTAGGAGGCGGGGGTGAAGCTTTCTTT.

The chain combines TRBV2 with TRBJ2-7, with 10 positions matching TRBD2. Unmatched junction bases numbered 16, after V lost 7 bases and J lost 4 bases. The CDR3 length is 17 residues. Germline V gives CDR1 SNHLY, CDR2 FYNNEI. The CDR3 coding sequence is TGTGCCAGCATCATGGGGACTAGCGTTACCCCACAGTACGAGCAGTACGTC. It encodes CASIMGTSVTPQYEQYV.

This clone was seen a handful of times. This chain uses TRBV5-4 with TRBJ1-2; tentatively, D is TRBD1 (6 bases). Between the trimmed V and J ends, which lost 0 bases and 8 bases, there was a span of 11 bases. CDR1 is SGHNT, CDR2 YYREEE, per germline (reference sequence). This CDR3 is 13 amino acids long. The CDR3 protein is CASSLGGGWGYTF. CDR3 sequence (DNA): TGTGCCAGCAGCTTGGGGGGGGGCTGGGGCTACACCTTC. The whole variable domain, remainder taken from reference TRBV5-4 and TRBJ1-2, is ETGVTQSPTHLIKTRGQQVTLRCSSQSGHNTVSWYQQALGQGPQFIFQYYREEENGRGNFPPRFSGLQFPNYSSELNVNALELDDSALYLCASSLGGGWGYTFGSGTRLTVV.

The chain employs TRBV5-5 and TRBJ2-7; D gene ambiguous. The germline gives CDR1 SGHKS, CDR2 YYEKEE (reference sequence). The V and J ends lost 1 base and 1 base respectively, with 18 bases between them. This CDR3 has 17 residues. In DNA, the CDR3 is TGTGCCAGCAGCTTGTTTTTTTCGACTCTGGCTTCCTACGAGCAGTACTTC. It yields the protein CASSLFFSTLASYEQYF.

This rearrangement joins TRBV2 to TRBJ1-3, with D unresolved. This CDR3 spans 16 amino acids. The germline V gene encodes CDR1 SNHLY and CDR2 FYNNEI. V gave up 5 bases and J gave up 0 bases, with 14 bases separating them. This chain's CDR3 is CASSRTTRGSGNTIYF. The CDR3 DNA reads TGTGCCAGCAGTCGAACGACCCGGGGCTCTGGAAACACCATATATTTT.

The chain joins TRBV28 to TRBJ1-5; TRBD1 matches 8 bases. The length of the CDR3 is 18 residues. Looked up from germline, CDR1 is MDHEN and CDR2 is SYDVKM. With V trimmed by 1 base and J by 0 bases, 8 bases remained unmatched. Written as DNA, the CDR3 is TGTGCCAGCAGTTTATATGGGACAGGAGTTAATAGCAATCAGCCCCAGCATTTT. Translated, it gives CASSLYGTGVNSNQPQHF.

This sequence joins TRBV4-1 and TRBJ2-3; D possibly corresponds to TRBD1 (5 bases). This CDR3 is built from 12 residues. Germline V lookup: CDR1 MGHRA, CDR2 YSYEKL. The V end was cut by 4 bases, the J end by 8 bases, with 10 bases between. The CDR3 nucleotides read TGCGCCAGCAGCCTACCTCAGGGTACGCAGTATTTT. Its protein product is CASSLPQGTQYF.

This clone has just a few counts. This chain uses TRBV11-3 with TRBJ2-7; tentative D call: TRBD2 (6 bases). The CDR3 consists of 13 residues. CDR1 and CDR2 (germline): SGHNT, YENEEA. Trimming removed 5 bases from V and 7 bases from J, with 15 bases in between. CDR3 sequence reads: CASSGGAGREQYV. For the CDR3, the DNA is TGTGCCAGCAGCGGAGGCGCAGGGAGGGAGCAGTACGTC.

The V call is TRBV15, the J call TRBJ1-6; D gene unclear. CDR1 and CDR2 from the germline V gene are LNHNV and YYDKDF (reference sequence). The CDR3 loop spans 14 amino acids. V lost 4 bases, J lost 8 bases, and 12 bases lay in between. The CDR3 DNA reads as TGTGCCACCAGCACGGCCGTCGGGGATTCACCCCTCCACTTT. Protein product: CATSTAVGDSPLHF.